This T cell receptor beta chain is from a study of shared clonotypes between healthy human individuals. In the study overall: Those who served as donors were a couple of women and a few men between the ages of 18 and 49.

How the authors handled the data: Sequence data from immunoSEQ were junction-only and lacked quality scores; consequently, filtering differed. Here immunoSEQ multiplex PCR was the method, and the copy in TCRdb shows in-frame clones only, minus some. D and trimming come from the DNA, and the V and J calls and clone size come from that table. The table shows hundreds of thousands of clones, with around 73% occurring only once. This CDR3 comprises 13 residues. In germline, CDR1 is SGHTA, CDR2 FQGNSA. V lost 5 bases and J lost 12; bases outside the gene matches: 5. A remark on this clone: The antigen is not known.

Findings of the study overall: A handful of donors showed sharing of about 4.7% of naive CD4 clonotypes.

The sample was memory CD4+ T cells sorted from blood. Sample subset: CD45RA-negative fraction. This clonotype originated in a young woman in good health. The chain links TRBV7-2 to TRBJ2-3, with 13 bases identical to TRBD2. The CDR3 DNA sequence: TGTGCCAGCAGCCAACTAGCGGGAGGGAGTCAGTATTTT. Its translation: CASSQLAGGSQYF.